The source of this T cell receptor beta chain is a study of CD8+ T cells in alopecia areata. Study-level background: Tofacitinib lasted 6 to 18 months, then 6 months off drug.

Whole-study findings and limits: During tofacitinib treatment, many expanded lesional clones remained in scalp and blood. Across lesional scalp, and particularly alopecia totalis/universalis, clonality surpassed that of normal scalp.

Extraction of RNA preceded its reverse transcription into cDNA, which served as the sequencing template. The repertoire was sequenced with immunoSEQ multiplex PCR; TCRdb's copy has only in-frame clones and lacks some. The table records 250,000 to 300,000 clones, roughly 64% of them present only once. The CDR3 runs to 13 residues. Trimming pared 4 bases from V and 5 bases from J, leaving 14 bases between. CDR1 and CDR2 (germline): SQVTM, ANQGSEA. A word on this clone: Its matching antigen is unknown.

Regarding treatment: oral pan-JAK inhibitor, 5-10 mg twice daily. The specimen was CD4+ T cells sorted from blood, collected at week 24, from a patient treated with tofacitinib. V is TRBV29-1 and J is TRBJ1-1; D might be TRBD1 (6 bases). This TCR derives from a human donor with alopecia areata. CDR3 sequence: CSVGGGSRTEAFF. DNA of the CDR3: TGCAGCGTTGGAGGGGGTTCGCGGACTGAAGCTTTCTTT.